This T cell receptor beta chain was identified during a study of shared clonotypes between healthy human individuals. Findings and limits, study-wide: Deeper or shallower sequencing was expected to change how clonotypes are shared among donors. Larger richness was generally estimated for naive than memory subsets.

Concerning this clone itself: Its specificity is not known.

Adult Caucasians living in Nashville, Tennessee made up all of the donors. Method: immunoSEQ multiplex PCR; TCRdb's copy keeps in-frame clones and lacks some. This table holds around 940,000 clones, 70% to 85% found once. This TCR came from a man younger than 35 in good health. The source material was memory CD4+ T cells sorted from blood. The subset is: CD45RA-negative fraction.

CDR3 amino acids: CASSQDQGAWSLHF. The CDR3 DNA follows: TGTGCCAGCAGCCAAGACCAGGGGGCTTGGTCCCTCCACTTT. This chain links TRBV14 with TRBJ1-6; 8 bases match TRBD1. Trimming took 0 bases from V and 14 from J; bases not matched to a gene: 6. The CDR3 has 14 amino acids. The germline V gene encodes CDR1 SGHDN and CDR2 FVKESK. The full variable domain, with the rest looked up from reference TRBV14 and TRBJ1-6, is EAGVTQFPSHSVIEKGQTVTLRCDPISGHDNLYWYRRVMGKEIKFLLHFVKESKQDESGMPNNRFLAERTGGTYSTLKVQPAELEDSGVYFCASSQDQGAWSLHFGNGTRLTVT.